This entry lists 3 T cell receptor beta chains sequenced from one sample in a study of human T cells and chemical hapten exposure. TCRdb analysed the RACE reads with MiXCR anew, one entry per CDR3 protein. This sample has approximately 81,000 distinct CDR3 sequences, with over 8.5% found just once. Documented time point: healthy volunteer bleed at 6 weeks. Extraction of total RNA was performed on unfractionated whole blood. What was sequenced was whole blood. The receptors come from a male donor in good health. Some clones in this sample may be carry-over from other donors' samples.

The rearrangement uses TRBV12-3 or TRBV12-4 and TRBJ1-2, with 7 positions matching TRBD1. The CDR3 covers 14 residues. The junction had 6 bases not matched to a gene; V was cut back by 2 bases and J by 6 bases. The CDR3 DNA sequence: TGTGCCAGCAGTTTATCGGGCAGGGGGGATGGCTACACCTTC. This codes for CASSLSGRGDGYTF.

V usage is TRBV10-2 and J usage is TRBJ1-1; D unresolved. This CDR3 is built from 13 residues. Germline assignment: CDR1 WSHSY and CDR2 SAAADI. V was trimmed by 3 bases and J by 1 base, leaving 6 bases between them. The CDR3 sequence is CASSDRWNTEAFF. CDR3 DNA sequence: TGCGCCAGCAGTGATCGCTGGAACACTGAAGCTTTCTTT.

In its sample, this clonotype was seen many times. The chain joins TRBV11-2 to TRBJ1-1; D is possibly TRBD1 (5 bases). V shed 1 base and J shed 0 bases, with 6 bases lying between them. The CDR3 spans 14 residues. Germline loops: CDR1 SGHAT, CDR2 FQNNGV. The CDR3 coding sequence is TGTGCCAGCAGCTTAGGACAGTTGAACACTGAAGCTTTCTTT. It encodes CASSLGQLNTEAFF.